The clone carrying this T cell receptor beta chain has a handful of counts. Its matching antigen is unknown. Healthy Caucasian individuals from Russia aged about 6 to 90 served as donors. The data stem from a study of blood T cells in healthy people across ages. Deletions cut 0 bases from V and 1 base from J, with 14 bases between. The CDR3 runs to 17 residues. CDR1 and CDR2 (germline): SGHKS, YYEKEE (reference sequence). The study, taken as a whole, reports: Significant beta diversity loss was already apparent by age approximately 37, declining roughly linearly.

A second PCR of 7 to 11 cycles used a sample-barcoded 5' primer and a J-beta primer mix. Each cDNA molecule was tagged by a template-switch adaptor that had 12 random nucleotides. In TCRdb, the 5' RACE reads were re-called with MiXCR into one record per CDR3 protein. The data show 1.5 million to 1.9 million distinct CDR3 sequences, around 40% seen once. This chain links TRBV5-5 with TRBJ1-5; D unresolved. The sequenced sample consisted of blood. The clonotype originates from a woman aged 18 to 35 in good health. For the CDR3, the DNA is TGTGCCAGCAGCTTGGTTAGGGAAGGGTCGAGCAATCAGCCCCAGCATTTT. Protein sequence: CASSLVREGSSNQPQHF.